The T cell receptor (beta chain) under discussion was sequenced for a study of blood T cell repertoires in COVID-19. Here immunoSEQ multiplex PCR was the method, and the copy in TCRdb shows in-frame clones only, minus some. The table lists approximately 320,000 clones, roughly nine tenths of them singletons. V lost 2 bases, J lost 0 bases, and 12 bases lay in between. CDR1 and CDR2 (germline): SGHTA, FQGTGA. The CDR3 has 16 residues. Enrollees, about 18 to 95 years old, lived in around 23 US areas. This sequence was found in a man aged 55 to 70 who had recovered from COVID-19. Specimen: PBMCs or T cells enriched from blood (not recorded which). The chain uses TRBV7-3 and TRBJ2-3; maybe TRBD1 (6 bases). The CDR3 region is CASSLSGRGSTDTQYF. The CDR3 DNA is TGTGCCAGCAGCTTATCGGGCAGGGGCAGCACAGATACGCAGTATTTT. The full variable domain, completed using reference TRBV7-3 and TRBJ2-3, is GAGVSQTPSNKVTEKGKYVELRCDPISGHTALYWYRQSLGQGPEFLIYFQGTGAADDSGLPNDRFFAVRPEGSVSTLKIQRTERGDSAVYLCASSLSGRGSTDTQYFGPGTRLTVL.